This T cell receptor (beta chain) was retrieved from a study of vaccination effects on CD4 cells after COVID-19. Study summary: Early and late post-vaccination samples came from a few convalescent patients.

A note on this clone: The antigen is not known.

The V end was cut by 7 bases, the J end by 0 bases, with 6 bases between. Germline V gene data show CDR1 as SQVTM and CDR2 as ANQGSEA. This CDR3 is built from 12 residues. TCRdb's table, derived via immunoSEQ multiplex PCR, lists solely in-frame clones and lacks some. The sample has tens of thousands of clones, 76% seen once. Subsequent to roughly 9 days of culture, CD4+ T cells were isolated. By PCR, the person was confirmed to have had SARS-CoV-2 infection between March and December 2020. Of the BNT162b2 and mRNA-1273 vaccines, participants received two doses of one or the other. This receptor was identified in a human donor who had a prior SARS-CoV-2 infection. V is TRBV29-1 and J is TRBJ2-2; no firm D call. The material sequenced was CD4+ T cells from PBMCs cultured without peptide, taken after COVID-19 vaccination. The CDR3 DNA is TGCAGCGGGCGATCGAACACCGGGGAGCTGTTTTTT. Translating gives CSGRSNTGELFF.